This T cell receptor (beta chain) was captured in a study of blood T cells in healthy people across ages. The CDR3 is 13 residues long. Trimming cost V 7 bases and J 1 base, with 9 bases left between them. CDR1 and CDR2 from the germline V gene are SNHLY and FYNNEI. Healthy Caucasians from Russia aged roughly 6 to 95 served as donors. Each sample gave at least 6.5 million isolated PBMCs. Remarks on this clonotype: What it binds is not known.

Notes on the study in general: Naive T cell percentage strongly correlated with TCR beta diversity. Relative to aged donors, long-lived donors carried more naive CD4+ cells and displayed higher diversity.

PCR was performed a second time for about 7 to 12 cycles using a sample-barcoded 5' primer and a J-beta primer mix. TCRdb independently ran MiXCR on the 5' RACE reads; one entry per CDR3 protein. The data hold approximately 790,000 distinct CDR3 sequences, with about 62% observed a single time. The chain links TRBV2 to TRBJ2-3; D is undetermined. The specimen sequenced was blood. This TCR came from a man aged 25-45 years in good health. CDR3 bases: TGTGCCAGCACCACGCTCCGCACAGATACGCAGTATTTT. This translates into CASTTLRTDTQYF.